This T cell receptor beta chain originates from a study of tumor and adjacent non-tumor tissue in lung cancer. A modified ARM-PCR protocol with three rounds of nested PCR amplified TCRbeta. TCRdb recomputed calls from the multiplex PCR reads with MiXCR, one row per CDR3 protein. The table has around 80,000 distinct CDR3 sequences, over 60% seen once; the top ten hold 40%. This clonotype has at least ten counts. The template was RNA from unsorted bulk tissue. This non-tumor lung sample came from over 3 cm beyond the tumor edge. With V trimmed by 0 bases and J by 5 bases, 5 bases remained unmatched. The CDR3 totals 16 residues. Looked up from germline, CDR1 is SGHNT and CDR2 is YYREEE (reference sequence).

The rearrangement uses TRBV5-4 and TRBJ2-2; the match to TRBD1 covers 9 bases. This clonotype was obtained from a man aged 65-85 years with non-small cell lung cancer. The specimen sequenced was distant non-tumor lung tissue. Here the CDR3 reads CASSLGRTGETGELFF. As DNA, the CDR3 is TGTGCCAGCAGCTTGGGAAGGACAGGGGAAACCGGGGAGCTGTTTTTT.